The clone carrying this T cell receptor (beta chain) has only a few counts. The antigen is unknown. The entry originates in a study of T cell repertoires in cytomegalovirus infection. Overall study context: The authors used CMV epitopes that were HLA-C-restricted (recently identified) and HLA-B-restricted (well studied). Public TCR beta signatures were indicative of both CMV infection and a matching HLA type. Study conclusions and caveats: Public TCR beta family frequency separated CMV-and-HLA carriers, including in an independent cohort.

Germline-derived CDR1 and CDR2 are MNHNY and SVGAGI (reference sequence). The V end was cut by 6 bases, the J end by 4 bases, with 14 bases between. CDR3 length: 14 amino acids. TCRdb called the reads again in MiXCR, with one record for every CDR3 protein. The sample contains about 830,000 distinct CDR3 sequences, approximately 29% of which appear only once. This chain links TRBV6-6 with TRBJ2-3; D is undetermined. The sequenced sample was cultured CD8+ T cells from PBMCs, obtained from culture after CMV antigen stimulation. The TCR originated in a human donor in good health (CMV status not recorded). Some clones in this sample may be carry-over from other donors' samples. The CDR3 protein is CASRSPRPSDTQYF. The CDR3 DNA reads TGTGCCAGCAGAAGTCCCCGTCCCTCAGATACGCAGTATTTT.